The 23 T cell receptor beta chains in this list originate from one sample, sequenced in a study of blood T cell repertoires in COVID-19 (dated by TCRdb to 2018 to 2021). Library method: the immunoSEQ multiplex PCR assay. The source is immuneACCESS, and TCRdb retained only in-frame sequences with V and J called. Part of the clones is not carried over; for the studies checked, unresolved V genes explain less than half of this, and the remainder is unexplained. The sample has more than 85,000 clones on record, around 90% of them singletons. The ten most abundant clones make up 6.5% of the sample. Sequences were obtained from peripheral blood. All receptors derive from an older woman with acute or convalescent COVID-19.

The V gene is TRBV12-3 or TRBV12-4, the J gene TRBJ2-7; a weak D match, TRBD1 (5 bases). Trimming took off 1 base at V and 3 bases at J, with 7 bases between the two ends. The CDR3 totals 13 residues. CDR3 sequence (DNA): TGTGCCAGCAGTTTAGGGGGCCTCTACGAGCAGTACGTC. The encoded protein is CASSLGGLYEQYV.

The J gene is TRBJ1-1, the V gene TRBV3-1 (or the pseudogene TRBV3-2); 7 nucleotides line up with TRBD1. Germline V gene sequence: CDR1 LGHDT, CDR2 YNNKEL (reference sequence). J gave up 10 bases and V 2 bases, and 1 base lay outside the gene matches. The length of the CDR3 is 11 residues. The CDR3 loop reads CASSQQGVAFF. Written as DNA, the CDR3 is TGTGCCAGCAGCCAACAGGGGGTAGCTTTCTTT.

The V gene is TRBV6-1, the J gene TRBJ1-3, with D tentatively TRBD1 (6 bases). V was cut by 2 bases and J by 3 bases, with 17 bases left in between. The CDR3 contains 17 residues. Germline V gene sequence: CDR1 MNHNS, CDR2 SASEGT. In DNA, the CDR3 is TGTGCCAGCAGTGAATCAAACACCGTAGGGGGTGGAAACACCATATATTTT. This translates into CASSESNTVGGGNTIYF.

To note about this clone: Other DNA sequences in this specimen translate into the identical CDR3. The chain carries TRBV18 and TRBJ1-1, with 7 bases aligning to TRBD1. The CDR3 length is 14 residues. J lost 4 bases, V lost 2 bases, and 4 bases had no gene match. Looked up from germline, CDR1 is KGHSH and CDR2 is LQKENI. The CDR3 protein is CASSPSQGGTEAFF. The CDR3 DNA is TGTGCCAGCTCACCATCGCAGGGGGGCACTGAAGCTTTCTTT.

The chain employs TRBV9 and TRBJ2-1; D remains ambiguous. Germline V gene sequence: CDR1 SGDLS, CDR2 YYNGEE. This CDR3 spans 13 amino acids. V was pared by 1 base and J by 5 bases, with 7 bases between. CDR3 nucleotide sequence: TGTGCCAGCAGCGTACAGGTGAACAATGAGCAGTTCTTC. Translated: CASSVQVNNEQFF. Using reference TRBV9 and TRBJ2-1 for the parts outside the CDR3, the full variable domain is DSGVTQTPKHLITATGQRVTLRCSPRSGDLSVYWYQQSLDQGLQFLIQYYNGEERAKGNILERFSAQQFPDLHSELNLSSLELGDSALYFCASSVQVNNEQFFGPGTRLTVL.

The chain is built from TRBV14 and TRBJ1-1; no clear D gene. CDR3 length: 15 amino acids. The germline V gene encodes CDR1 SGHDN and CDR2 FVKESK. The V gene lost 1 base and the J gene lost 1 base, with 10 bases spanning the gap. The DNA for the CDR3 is TGTGCCAGCAGCCAAGCTCTGAGTTCGAACACTGAAGCTTTCTTT. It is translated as CASSQALSSNTEAFF.

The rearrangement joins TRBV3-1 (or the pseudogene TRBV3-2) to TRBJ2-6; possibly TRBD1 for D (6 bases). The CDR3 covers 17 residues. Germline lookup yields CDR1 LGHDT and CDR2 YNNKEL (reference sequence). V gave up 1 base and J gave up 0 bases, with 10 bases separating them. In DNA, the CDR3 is TGTGCCAGCAGCCAAGGGACAGCCCTCTCTGGGGCCAACGTCCTGACTTTC. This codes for CASSQGTALSGANVLTF.

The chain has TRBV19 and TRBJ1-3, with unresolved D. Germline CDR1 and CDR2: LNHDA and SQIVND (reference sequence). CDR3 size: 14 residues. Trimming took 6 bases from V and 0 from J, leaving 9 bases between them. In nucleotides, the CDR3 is TGTGCCAGTAGAATCGAGGACTCTGGAAACACCATATATTTT. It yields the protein CASRIEDSGNTIYF.

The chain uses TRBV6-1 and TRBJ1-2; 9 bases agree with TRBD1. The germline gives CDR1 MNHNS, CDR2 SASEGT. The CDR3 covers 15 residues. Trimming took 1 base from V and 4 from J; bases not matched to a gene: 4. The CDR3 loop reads CASSEGTGVGYGYTF. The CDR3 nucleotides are TGTGCCAGCAGTGAAGGGACAGGGGTTGGCTATGGCTACACCTTC.

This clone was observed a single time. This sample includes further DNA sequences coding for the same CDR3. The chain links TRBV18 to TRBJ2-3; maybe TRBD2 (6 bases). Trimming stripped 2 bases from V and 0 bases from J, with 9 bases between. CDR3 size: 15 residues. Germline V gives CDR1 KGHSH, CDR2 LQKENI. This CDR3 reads CASSPVGGSTDTQYF. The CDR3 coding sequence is TGTGCCAGCTCACCAGTGGGAGGTAGCACAGATACGCAGTATTTT.

CDR3 protein: CASSLGTSGSETQYF. CDR3 bases: TGTGCCAGCAGCTTAGGGACTAGCGGGAGCGAGACCCAGTACTTC. The chain joins TRBV7-9 to TRBJ2-5; the match to TRBD2 covers 13 bases. Trimming cost V 1 base and J 5 bases; bases outside gene matches: 1. Germline CDR1 is SEHNR and CDR2 is FQNEAQ (reference sequence). This CDR3 contains 15 residues.

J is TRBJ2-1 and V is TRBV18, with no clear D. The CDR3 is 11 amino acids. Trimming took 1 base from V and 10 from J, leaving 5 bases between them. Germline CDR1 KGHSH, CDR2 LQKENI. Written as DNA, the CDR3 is TGTGCCAGCTCACCACTCGAGGAGCAGTTCTTC. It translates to CASSPLEEQFF.

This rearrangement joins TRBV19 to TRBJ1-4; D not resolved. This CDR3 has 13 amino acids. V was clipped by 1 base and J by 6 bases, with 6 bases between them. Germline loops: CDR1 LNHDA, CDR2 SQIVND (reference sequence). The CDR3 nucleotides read TGTGCCAGTAGTATAGTACCAGATGAAAAACTGTTTTTT. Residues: CASSIVPDEKLFF.

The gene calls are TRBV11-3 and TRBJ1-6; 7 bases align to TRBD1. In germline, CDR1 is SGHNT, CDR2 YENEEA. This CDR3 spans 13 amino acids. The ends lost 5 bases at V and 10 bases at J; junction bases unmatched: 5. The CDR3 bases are TGTGCCAGCAGCCCCGCAGGGGGATCACCCCTCCACTTT. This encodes CASSPAGGSPLHF. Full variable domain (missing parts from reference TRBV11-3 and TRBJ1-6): EAGVVQSPRYKIIEKKQPVAFWCNPISGHNTLYWYLQNLGQGPELLIRYENEEAVDDSQLPKDRFSAERLKGVDSTLKIQPAELGDSAVYLCASSPAGGSPLHFGNGTRLTVT.

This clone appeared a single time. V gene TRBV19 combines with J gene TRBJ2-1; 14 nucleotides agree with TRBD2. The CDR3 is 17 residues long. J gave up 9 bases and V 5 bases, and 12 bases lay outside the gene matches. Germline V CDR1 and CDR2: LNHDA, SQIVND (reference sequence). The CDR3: CASSSPTSGRATVEQFF. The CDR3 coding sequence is TGTGCCAGTAGTTCTCCGACTAGCGGGAGGGCCACGGTTGAGCAGTTCTTC. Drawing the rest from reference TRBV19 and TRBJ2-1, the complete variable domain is DGGITQSPKYLFRKEGQNVTLSCEQNLNHDAMYWYRQDPGQGLRLIYYSQIVNDFQKGDIAEGYSVSREKKESFPLTVTSAQKNPTAFYLCASSSPTSGRATVEQFFGPGTRLTVL.

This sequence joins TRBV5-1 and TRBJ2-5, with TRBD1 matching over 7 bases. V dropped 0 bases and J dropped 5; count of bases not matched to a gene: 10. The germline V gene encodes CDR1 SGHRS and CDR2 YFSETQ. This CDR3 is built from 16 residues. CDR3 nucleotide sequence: TGCGCCAGCAGCTTGGGGGACCAGGGGGTCGGGGAGACCCAGTACTTC. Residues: CASSLGDQGVGETQYF.

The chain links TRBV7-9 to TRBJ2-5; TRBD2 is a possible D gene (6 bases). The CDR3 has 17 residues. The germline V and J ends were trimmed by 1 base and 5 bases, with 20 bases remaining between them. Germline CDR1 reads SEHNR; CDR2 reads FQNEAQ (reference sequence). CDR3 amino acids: CASSLGRAREVGETQYF. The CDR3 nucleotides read TGTGCCAGCAGCTTAGGGAGGGCGCGGGAAGTTGGGGAGACCCAGTACTTC.

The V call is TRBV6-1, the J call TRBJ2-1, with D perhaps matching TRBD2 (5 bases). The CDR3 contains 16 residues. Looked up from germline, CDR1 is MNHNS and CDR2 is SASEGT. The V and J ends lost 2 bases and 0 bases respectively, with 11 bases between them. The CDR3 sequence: CASSEYLGSSYNEQFF. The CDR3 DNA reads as TGTGCCAGCAGTGAATATTTGGGGAGCTCCTACAATGAGCAGTTCTTC.

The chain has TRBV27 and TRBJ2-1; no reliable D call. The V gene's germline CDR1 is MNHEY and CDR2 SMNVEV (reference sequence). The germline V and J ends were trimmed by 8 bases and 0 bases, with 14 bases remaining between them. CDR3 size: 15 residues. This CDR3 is CASSLNAASYNEQFF. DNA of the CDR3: TGTGCCAGCTCACTAAACGCGGCCTCCTACAATGAGCAGTTCTTC.

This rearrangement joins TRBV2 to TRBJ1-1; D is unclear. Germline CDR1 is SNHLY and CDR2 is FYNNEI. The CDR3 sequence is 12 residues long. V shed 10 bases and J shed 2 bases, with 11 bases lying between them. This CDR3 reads CATSLSNTEAFF. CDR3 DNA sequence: TGTGCCACCTCACTGTCAAACACTGAAGCTTTCTTT.

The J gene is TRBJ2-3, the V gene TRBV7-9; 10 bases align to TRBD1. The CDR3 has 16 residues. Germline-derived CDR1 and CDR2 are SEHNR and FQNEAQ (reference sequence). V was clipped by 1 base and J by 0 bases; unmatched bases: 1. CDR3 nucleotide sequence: TGTGCCAGCAGCTTAGGACAGGGGGCTAGCACAGATACGCAGTATTTT. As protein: CASSLGQGASTDTQYF.

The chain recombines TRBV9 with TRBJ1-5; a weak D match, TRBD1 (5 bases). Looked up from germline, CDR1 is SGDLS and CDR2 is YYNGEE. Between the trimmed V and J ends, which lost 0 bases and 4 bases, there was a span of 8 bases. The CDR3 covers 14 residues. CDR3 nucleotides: TGTGCCAGCAGCGTAGGGCAGGGAAATCAGCCCCAGCATTTT. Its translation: CASSVGQGNQPQHF.

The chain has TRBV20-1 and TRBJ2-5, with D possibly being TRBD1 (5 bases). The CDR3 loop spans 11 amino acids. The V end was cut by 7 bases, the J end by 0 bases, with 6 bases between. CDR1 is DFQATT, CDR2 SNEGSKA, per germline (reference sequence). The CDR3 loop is CSVGDQETQYF. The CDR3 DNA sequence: TGCAGTGTAGGGGACCAAGAGACCCAGTACTTC.